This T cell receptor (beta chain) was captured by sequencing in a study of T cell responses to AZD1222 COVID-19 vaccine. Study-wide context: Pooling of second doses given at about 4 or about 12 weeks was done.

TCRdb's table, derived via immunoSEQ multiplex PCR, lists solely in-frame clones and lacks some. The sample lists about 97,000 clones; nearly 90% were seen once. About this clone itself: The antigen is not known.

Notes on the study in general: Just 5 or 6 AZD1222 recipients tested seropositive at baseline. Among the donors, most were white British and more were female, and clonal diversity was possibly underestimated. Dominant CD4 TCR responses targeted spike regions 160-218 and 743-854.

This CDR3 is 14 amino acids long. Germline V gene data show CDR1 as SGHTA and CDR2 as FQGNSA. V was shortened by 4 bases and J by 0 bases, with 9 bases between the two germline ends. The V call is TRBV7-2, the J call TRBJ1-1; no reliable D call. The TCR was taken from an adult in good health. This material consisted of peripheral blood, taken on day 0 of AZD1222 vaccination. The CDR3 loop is CASSSSPMNTEAFF. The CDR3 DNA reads TGTGCCAGCAGCTCCAGTCCAATGAACACTGAAGCTTTCTTT.